The T cell receptor (beta chain) described here comes from a study of CD8 T cells in ankylosing spondylitis. There are 14 residues in the CDR3. V shed 6 bases and J 6 bases; nucleotides not matched to a gene: 6. Germline-derived CDR1 and CDR2 are SNHLY and FYNNEI. Overall study results and limits: Ankylosing spondylitis blood appeared to be characterized by a TCR beta motif of several highly homologous variants. Within matched ankylosing spondylitis synovial fluid, disease-linked clones were reportedly significantly enriched.

One entry per CDR3 protein results from TCRdb running MiXCR on the 5' RACE reads. Seen here are over 700,000 distinct CDR3 sequences, over 15% observed once, and the top ten hold roughly a fifth. This clonotype was seen a handful of times. As yet, its antigen is unknown. This clonotype was obtained from a male donor with ankylosing spondylitis. This chain links TRBV2 with TRBJ2-3; TRBD2 aligns across 10 bases. Sequencing was carried out using blood, either unsorted or a sorted T cell fraction (not recorded which). The CDR3 DNA sequence: TGTGCCAGCAGCAGCGGGAGGGCCAGGGATACGCAGTATTTT. Encoded protein: CASSSGRARDTQYF.